The entry below gives a single TCR beta chain sequence along with its context. Trimming shortened V by 6 bases and J by 8 bases, and 25 bases separated the two germline ends. The CDR3 is 16 amino acids. Germline lookup yields CDR1 MDHEN and CDR2 SYDVKM. These data are taken from a study of blood T cell repertoires in COVID-19. TCRdb keeps only in-frame clones here, not all; method: immunoSEQ multiplex PCR. The repertoire has about 350,000 clones, over 75% of them found once; the top ten carry roughly 5.2%. Individuals drawn from 20 to 30 US areas were roughly 18 to 95 years old. The sequence was collected from a woman in her twenties or thirties who had recovered from COVID-19. The chain uses TRBV28 and TRBJ1-2; the D gene is possibly TRBD1 (5 bases). Sequencing was performed on PBMCs or T cells enriched from blood (not recorded which). The CDR3 nucleotides are TGTGCCAGCAGGCCCCCCTTTGGGAGGGGCGGGTTAGGCTACACCTTC. Protein sequence: CASRPPFGRGGLGYTF.